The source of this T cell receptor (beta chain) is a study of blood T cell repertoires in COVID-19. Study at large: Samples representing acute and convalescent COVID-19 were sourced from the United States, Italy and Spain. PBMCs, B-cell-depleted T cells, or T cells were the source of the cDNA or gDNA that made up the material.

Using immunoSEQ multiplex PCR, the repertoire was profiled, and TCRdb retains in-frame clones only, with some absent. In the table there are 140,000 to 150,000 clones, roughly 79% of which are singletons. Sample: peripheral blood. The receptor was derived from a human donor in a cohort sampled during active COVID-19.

The CDR3 spells CASSKILAGGSYTGELFF. In nucleotides, the CDR3 is TGTGCCAGCAGCAAAATACTAGCGGGAGGGTCGTACACCGGGGAGCTGTTTTTT. V usage is TRBV7-2 and J usage is TRBJ2-2, with 13 bases that match TRBD2. The CDR3 contains 18 residues. Per germline, CDR1 SGHTA and CDR2 FQGNSA. With 5 bases clipped from V and 3 bases from J, the junction kept 9 bases outside the gene matches.